Listed here are 2 T cell receptor beta chains from one sample, sequenced in a study of shared clonotypes between healthy human individuals. The data were produced by immunoSEQ multiplex PCR, yet TCRdb's version contains in-frame clones alone and is incomplete. The sample holds 1,400,000 or so clones, approximately 98.5% seen once. Sequenced sample: naive CD4+ T cells sorted from blood. Subset in this sample: CD45RA+ positively selected. Receptors originate from a man aged 30 to 45 in good health.

V gene TRBV7-9 combines with J gene TRBJ1-4, with TRBD1 matching over 7 bases. Trimming removed 4 bases from V and 8 bases from J; junction bases left unmatched: 10. The CDR3 length is 15 residues. The germline gives CDR1 SEHNR, CDR2 FQNEAQ (reference sequence). The CDR3 protein is CASSSTGDREEKLFF. The CDR3 DNA reads as TGTGCCAGCAGCTCGACAGGCGACAGGGAAGAAAAACTGTTTTTT.

The chain combines TRBV10-2 with TRBJ2-1; 9 nucleotides align to TRBD2. The CDR3 is 15 residues long. Trimming took 4 bases from V and 7 from J; bases not matched to a gene: 8. Germline CDR1 reads WSHSY; CDR2 reads SAAADI. CDR3 region: CASSGASGIPNEQFF. CDR3 sequence (DNA): TGCGCCAGCAGTGGGGCTAGCGGGATTCCGAATGAGCAGTTCTTC.